The 3 T cell receptor beta chains in this list originate from one sample, sequenced in a study of cytotoxic CD8 clonotypes in ibrutinib-treated CLL. The repertoire was sequenced with immunoSEQ multiplex PCR; TCRdb's copy has only in-frame clones and lacks some. The data show some 20,000 clones, 75% seen once. The source material was PBMCs, sampled before ibrutinib treatment. Receptor source: a human donor with chronic lymphocytic leukemia.

The rearrangement joins TRBV11-2 to TRBJ1-5; D unclear. Germline V gene data show CDR1 as SGHAT and CDR2 as FQNNGV. The CDR3 runs 13 residues. Trimming took off 3 bases at V and 5 bases at J, with 8 bases between the two ends. CDR3 sequence: CASSFGFHQPQHF. Written as DNA, the CDR3 is TGTGCCAGCAGCTTTGGATTCCATCAGCCCCAGCATTTT.

The chain has TRBV7-9 and TRBJ2-1; possible D gene TRBD1, 6 bases. V lost 1 base to trimming and J lost 6 bases, with 10 bases between them. The germline V gene encodes CDR1 SEHNR and CDR2 FQNEAQ (reference sequence). The CDR3 is 14 amino acids. The CDR3 coding sequence is TGTGCCAGCAGCTTAGTGCAGGACAGCAATGAGCAGTTCTTC. This encodes CASSLVQDSNEQFF.

A single count supports this clone. V usage is TRBV7-2 and J usage is TRBJ1-5, with D possibly being TRBD1 (6 bases). The V end lost 5 bases, the J end lost 4 bases, and 9 bases lay between the germline ends. Germline lookup yields CDR1 SGHTA and CDR2 FQGNSA. This CDR3 spans 13 amino acids. The CDR3 reads CASSRTVNQPQHF. The CDR3 coding sequence is TGTGCCAGCAGCCGGACAGTAAATCAGCCCCAGCATTTT.